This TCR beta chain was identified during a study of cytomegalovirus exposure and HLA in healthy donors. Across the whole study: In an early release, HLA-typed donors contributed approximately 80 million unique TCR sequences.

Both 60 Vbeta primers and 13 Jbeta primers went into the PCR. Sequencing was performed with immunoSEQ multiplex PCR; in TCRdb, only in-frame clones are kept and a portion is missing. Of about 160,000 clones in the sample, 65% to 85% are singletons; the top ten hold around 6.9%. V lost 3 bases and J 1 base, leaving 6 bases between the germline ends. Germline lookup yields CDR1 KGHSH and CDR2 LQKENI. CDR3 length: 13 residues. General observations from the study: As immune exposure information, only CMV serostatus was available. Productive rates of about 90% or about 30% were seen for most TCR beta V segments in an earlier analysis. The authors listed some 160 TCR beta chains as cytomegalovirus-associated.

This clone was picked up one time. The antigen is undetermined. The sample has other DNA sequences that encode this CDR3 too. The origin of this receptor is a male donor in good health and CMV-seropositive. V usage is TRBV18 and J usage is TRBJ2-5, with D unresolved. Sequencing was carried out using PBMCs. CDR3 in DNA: TGTGCCAGCTCACCGGGCAGCCAAGAGACCCAGTACTTC. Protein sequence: CASSPGSQETQYF. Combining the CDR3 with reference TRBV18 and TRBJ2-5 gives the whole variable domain NAGVMQNPRHLVRRRGQEARLRCSPMKGHSHVYWYRQLPEEGLKFMVYLQKENIIDESGMPKERFSAEFPKEGPSILRIQQVVRGDSAAYFCASSPGSQETQYFGPGTRLLVL.